These T cell receptor beta chains were read from a single sample in a study of shared clonotypes between healthy human individuals. The table came from immunoSEQ multiplex PCR; TCRdb's copy has only in-frame clones and leaves some out. The table lists roughly 850,000 clones, 95% to 97% of them singletons. The sequenced material came from naive CD8+ T cells sorted from blood. The receptor set was obtained from a man aged 25 to 45 in good health. CDR3s include the opening cysteine and the closing phenylalanine or tryptophan. The D gene is left open where the match is weak. Clone size is stated in some rows and not others, as once, few, many or a class when expanded.

d_gene	v_gene	len	j_gene	abundance	CDR3aa	CDR3nt
-	TRBV29-1	13	TRBJ2-3	-	CSVDRRGPDTQYF	TGCAGCGTTGACAGGCGGGGCCCAGATACGCAGTATTTT
-	TRBV5-1	16	TRBJ2-2	few	CASSLGGAGKTGELFF	TGCGCCAGCAGCTTGGGAGGGGCGGGGAAGACCGGGGAGCTGTTTTTT
-	TRBV6-1	15	TRBJ1-1	-	CASSDWMGMNTEAFF	TGTGCCAGCAGTGACTGGATGGGCATGAACACTGAAGCTTTCTTT
-	TRBV5-5	14	TRBJ1-4	-	CASTPIATNEKLFF	TGTGCCAGCACCCCGATTGCAACTAATGAAAAACTGTTTTTT
-	TRBV30	13	TRBJ2-1	-	CAWSVQSHNEQFF	TGTGCCTGGAGTGTACAGTCCCACAATGAGCAGTTCTTC
-	TRBV19	15	TRBJ1-5	-	CASSGSLYSNQPQHF	TGTGCCAGTAGCGGCAGCCTCTATAGCAATCAGCCCCAGCATTTT
-	TRBV27	11	TRBJ2-7	-	CASSLWGEQYF	TGTGCCAGCAGTTTATGGGGCGAGCAGTACTTC
TRBD1	TRBV4-1	14	TRBJ1-2	-	CASSQGQGAYGYTF	TGCGCCAGCAGCCAAGGACAGGGGGCCTATGGCTACACCTTC
TRBD2	TRBV2	16	TRBJ2-5	-	CASSDSRTSSVETQYF	TGTGCCAGCAGCGACAGTAGGACTAGCTCTGTGGAGACCCAGTACTTC
-	TRBV30	12	TRBJ1-1	-	CAWSVQRNEAFF	TGTGCCTGGAGTGTACAGAGGAATGAAGCTTTCTTT
TRBD1	TRBV28	15	TRBJ1-2	-	CASSPRTGIHYGYTF	TGTGCCAGCAGTCCTCGGACAGGGATTCACTATGGCTACACCTTC
-	TRBV29-1	14	TRBJ1-4	-	CSVESDVTNEKLFF	TGCAGCGTTGAGTCGGATGTAACTAATGAAAAACTGTTTTTT
TRBD2	TRBV4-1	13	TRBJ2-5	-	CASSQDRAGAQYF	TGCGCCAGCAGCCAAGATCGGGCGGGGGCCCAGTACTTC
TRBD2	TRBV27	18	TRBJ2-3	-	CASSPGASGRALGDTQYF	TGTGCCAGCAGTCCCGGGGCTAGCGGGAGGGCCCTCGGAGATACGCAGTATTTT
-	TRBV28	14	TRBJ1-5	-	CASSPDRSNQPQHF	TGTGCCAGCAGTCCCGACAGAAGCAATCAGCCCCAGCATTTT
-	TRBV29-1	12	TRBJ2-7	-	CSVEGDPYEQYF	TGCAGCGTTGAAGGGGATCCCTACGAGCAGTACTTC
-	TRBV13	15	TRBJ2-5	once	CASSSIQGMRETQYF	TGTGCCAGCAGCTCCATCCAGGGTATGAGAGAGACCCAGTACTTC
-	TRBV27	11	TRBJ2-7	-	CASTEGGEQYF	TGTGCCAGCACCGAGGGAGGCGAGCAGTACTTC
-	TRBV21-1	17	TRBJ2-7	once	CASSKGEPGQGFWEQYF	TGTGCCAGCAGCAAAGGAGAACCGGGACAGGGTTTCTGGGAGCAGTACTTC
-	TRBV7-9	14	TRBJ1-2	-	CASSSPGASYGYTF	TGTGCCAGCAGCTCCCCCGGGGCTTCCTATGGCTACACCTTC
-	TRBV27	14	TRBJ1-4	-	CASSLLGPGEKLFF	TGTGCCAGCAGTCTCCTAGGCCCGGGTGAAAAACTGTTTTTT
-	TRBV6-1	13	TRBJ1-1	-	CASSTLSNTEAFF	TGTGCCAGCAGTACTCTCTCGAACACTGAAGCTTTCTTT
TRBD2	TRBV29-1	16	TRBJ2-3	-	CSAITPTSGREDTQYF	TGCAGCGCCATAACCCCGACTAGCGGGAGAGAAGATACGCAGTATTTT
-	TRBV27	15	TRBJ1-1	few	CASSFLRQVNTEAFF	TGTGCCAGCAGTTTCCTCCGGCAGGTTAACACTGAAGCTTTCTTT
TRBD2	TRBV6-1	16	TRBJ2-1	-	CASSEVASGSKGEQFF	TGTGCCAGCAGTGAAGTGGCTAGCGGGAGTAAGGGTGAGCAGTTCTTC
-	TRBV4-3	16	TRBJ2-7	-	CASSQDWGTGDYEQYF	TGCGCCAGCAGCCAAGATTGGGGGACTGGGGACTACGAGCAGTACTTC
-	TRBV9	19	TRBJ2-7	-	CASSVAQGTGPEEIYEQYF	TGTGCCAGCAGCGTAGCACAGGGAACAGGGCCCGAGGAGATCTACGAGCAGTACTTC
-	TRBV5-4	14	TRBJ2-3	-	CASSFVGGPDTQYF	TGTGCCAGCAGCTTCGTCGGAGGGCCAGATACGCAGTATTTT
-	TRBV7-9	12	TRBJ2-7	once	CASSLRVYEQYF	TGTGCCAGCAGCTTAAGGGTCTACGAGCAGTACTTC
TRBD1	TRBV7-9	17	TRBJ2-1	-	CASSPKDRAFSYNEQFF	TGTGCCAGCAGCCCTAAGGACAGGGCCTTCTCCTACAATGAGCAGTTCTTC
TRBD1	TRBV28	16	TRBJ2-2	-	CASSFSQGMNTGELFF	TGTGCCAGCAGTTTCTCACAGGGGATGAACACCGGGGAGCTGTTTTTT
TRBD2	TRBV29-1	15	TRBJ2-1	-	CSVDSSSGIYNEQFF	TGCAGCGTTGATTCGTCTAGCGGGATCTACAATGAGCAGTTCTTC
-	TRBV7-8	14	TRBJ2-3	-	CASSPVASTDTQYF	TGTGCCAGCAGCCCGGTTGCTAGCACAGATACGCAGTATTTT
-	TRBV29-1	13	TRBJ1-1	-	CSVAITGNTEAFF	TGCAGCGTCGCAATTACAGGGAACACTGAAGCTTTCTTT
TRBD2	TRBV7-3	15	TRBJ2-1	-	CASSRTSGSGNEQFF	TGTGCCAGCAGCCGGACTAGCGGGAGCGGGAATGAGCAGTTCTTC
TRBD1	TRBV29-1	14	TRBJ2-7	-	CSVAQQGVSYEQYF	TGCAGCGTTGCGCAACAGGGGGTTAGTTACGAGCAGTACTTC
-	TRBV7-2	16	TRBJ2-5	-	CASSSLGWADEETQYF	TGTGCCAGCAGCTCACTCGGATGGGCTGATGAGGAGACCCAGTACTTC
TRBD2	TRBV2	13	TRBJ2-3	-	CASSELGLAGYYF	TGTGCCAGCAGTGAACTCGGACTAGCGGGATACTATTTT
-	TRBV11-2	12	TRBJ2-5	-	CASSDLQETQYF	TGTGCCAGCAGCGACCTACAAGAGACCCAGTACTTC
-	TRBV15	15	TRBJ2-5	-	CATSRANQGWETQYF	TGTGCCACCAGCAGGGCAAACCAGGGGTGGGAGACCCAGTACTTC
-	TRBV11-3	12	TRBJ2-3	-	CASSSSTDTQYF	TGTGCCAGCAGCTCAAGCACAGATACGCAGTATTTT
TRBD2	TRBV7-6	20	TRBJ2-3	once	CASSFRDRGLAGTSTDTQYF	TGTGCCAGCAGCTTCCGGGACAGGGGACTAGCGGGAACTAGCACAGATACGCAGTATTTT
-	TRBV30	14	TRBJ2-5	-	CAWLDKVWVETQYF	TGTGCCTGGCTGGACAAAGTCTGGGTAGAGACCCAGTACTTC
-	TRBV5-4	14	TRBJ1-4	-	CASSLQGGNEKLFF	TGTGCCAGCAGCCTACAGGGAGGTAATGAAAAACTGTTTTTT
-	TRBV19	13	TRBJ2-7	-	CASSPRQLYEQYF	TGTGCCAGTAGTCCGAGACAACTCTACGAGCAGTACTTC
-	TRBV27	12	TRBJ2-1	-	CASSGVYNEQFF	TGTGCCAGCAGTGGGGTTTACAATGAGCAGTTCTTC
TRBD1	TRBV28	13	TRBJ2-7	-	CASSYRGRNEQYF	TGTGCCAGCAGTTACAGGGGCCGAAACGAGCAGTACTTC
-	TRBV7-9	13	TRBJ2-1	-	CASSGGVYNEQFF	TGTGCCAGCAGTGGGGGAGTCTACAATGAGCAGTTCTTC
-	TRBV7-9	15	TRBJ2-1	-	CASSLWGFSDNEQFF	TGTGCCAGCAGCTTATGGGGTTTTAGTGACAATGAGCAGTTCTTC
-	TRBV6-5	13	TRBJ1-2	-	CASSPPGSYGYTF	TGTGCCAGCAGTCCACCGGGGTCCTATGGCTACACCTTC
TRBD1	TRBV6-6	16	TRBJ2-7	-	CASSQLLRDRDYEQYF	TGTGCCAGCAGCCAACTACTCCGGGACAGGGACTACGAGCAGTACTTC
TRBD2	TRBV6-1	13	TRBJ2-3	-	CAVGTRRGDTQYF	TGTGCCGTCGGGACTAGGAGGGGCGATACGCAGTATTTT
-	TRBV5-6	12	TRBJ2-1	-	CASSLGDNEQFF	TGTGCCAGCAGCTTGGGTGACAATGAGCAGTTCTTC
TRBD2	TRBV7-8	15	TRBJ2-7	-	CASSATSGSSYEQYF	TGTGCCAGCAGCGCTACTAGCGGGAGCTCCTACGAGCAGTACTTC
-	TRBV28	14	TRBJ2-7	-	CASTLGQGVGEQYF	TGTGCCAGCACCCTCGGGCAGGGCGTCGGCGAGCAGTACTTC